This T cell receptor (beta chain) was captured in a study of cytotoxic CD8 clonotypes in ibrutinib-treated CLL. Whole-study context: A median 12 months of treatment, range 6 to 36, preceded the collection of response samples. General study results and limits: Under treatment, the uncommon public clonotypes either contracted or remained stable. Clonality went up at ibrutinib response and then declined back toward baseline at progression.

Note on this clone: What it binds is not known.

Sequencing was performed with immunoSEQ multiplex PCR; in TCRdb, only in-frame clones are kept and a portion is missing. Altogether approximately 190,000 clones are present, roughly 73% being singletons, with the ten largest covering roughly an eighth. Cryopreserved PBMCs supplied about 1.8 micrograms of genomic DNA for TCR beta libraries. CDR3 size: 15 residues. Trimming stripped 0 bases from V and 5 bases from J, with 14 bases between. Germline V gene sequence: CDR1 SGHRS, CDR2 YFSETQ. The chain employs TRBV5-1 and TRBJ1-1; D uncertain. The receptor comes from a human donor with chronic lymphocytic leukemia. Sequenced here: PBMCs, sampled after 12 months of ibrutinib treatment. CDR3 bases: TGCGCCAGCAGCTTGGGTAGGGTTTTGGGGACTGAAGCTTTCTTT. It encodes CASSLGRVLGTEAFF.